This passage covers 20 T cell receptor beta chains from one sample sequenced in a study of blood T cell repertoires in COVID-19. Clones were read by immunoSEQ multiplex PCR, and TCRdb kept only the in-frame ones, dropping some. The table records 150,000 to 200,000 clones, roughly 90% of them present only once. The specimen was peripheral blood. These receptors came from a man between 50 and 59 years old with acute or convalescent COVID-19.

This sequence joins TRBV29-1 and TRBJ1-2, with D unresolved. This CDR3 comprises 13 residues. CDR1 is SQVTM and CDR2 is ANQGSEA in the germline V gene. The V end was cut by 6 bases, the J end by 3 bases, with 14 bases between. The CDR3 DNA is TGCAGCGTGCACCTAAGGGAGGACTATGGCTACACCTTC. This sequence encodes CSVHLREDYGYTF.

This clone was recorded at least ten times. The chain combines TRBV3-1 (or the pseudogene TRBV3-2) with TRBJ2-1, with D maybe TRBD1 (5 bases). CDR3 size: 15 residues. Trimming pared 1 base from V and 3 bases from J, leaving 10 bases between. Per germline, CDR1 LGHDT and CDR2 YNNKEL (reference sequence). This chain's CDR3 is CASSQAAGHYNEQFF. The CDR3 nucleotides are TGTGCCAGCAGCCAAGCGGCAGGGCACTACAATGAGCAGTTCTTC.

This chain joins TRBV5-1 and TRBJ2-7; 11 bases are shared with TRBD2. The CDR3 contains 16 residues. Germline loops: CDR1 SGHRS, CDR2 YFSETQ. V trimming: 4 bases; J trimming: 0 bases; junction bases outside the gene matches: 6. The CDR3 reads CASSPRLAGSSYEQYF. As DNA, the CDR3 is TGCGCCAGCAGCCCTAGACTAGCGGGATCCTCCTACGAGCAGTACTTC.

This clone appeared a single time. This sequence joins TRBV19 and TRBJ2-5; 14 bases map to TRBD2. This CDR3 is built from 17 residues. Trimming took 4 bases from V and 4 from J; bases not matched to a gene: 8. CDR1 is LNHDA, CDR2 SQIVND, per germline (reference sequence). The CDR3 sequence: CASSRGTSGSGRETQYF. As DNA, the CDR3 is TGTGCCAGTAGTAGGGGGACTAGCGGGAGCGGTCGAGAGACCCAGTACTTC. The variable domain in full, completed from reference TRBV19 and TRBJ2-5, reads DGGITQSPKYLFRKEGQNVTLSCEQNLNHDAMYWYRQDPGQGLRLIYYSQIVNDFQKGDIAEGYSVSREKKESFPLTVTSAQKNPTAFYLCASSRGTSGSGRETQYFGPGTRLLVL.

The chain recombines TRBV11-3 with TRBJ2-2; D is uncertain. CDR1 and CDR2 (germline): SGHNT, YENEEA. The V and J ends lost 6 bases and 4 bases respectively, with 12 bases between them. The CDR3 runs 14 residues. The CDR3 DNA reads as TGTGCCAGCAGTCCTCAACCTACCACCGGGGAGCTGTTTTTT. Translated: CASSPQPTTGELFF.

The CDR3: CASSLGRYGTEAFF. The CDR3 nucleotides are TGTGCCAGCAGCTTAGGGAGGTACGGCACTGAAGCTTTCTTT. The gene calls are TRBV11-2 and TRBJ1-1; D gene uncertain. The CDR3 extends over 14 amino acids. Trimming removed 1 base from V and 4 bases from J, with 10 bases in between. Germline CDR1 SGHAT, CDR2 FQNNGV.

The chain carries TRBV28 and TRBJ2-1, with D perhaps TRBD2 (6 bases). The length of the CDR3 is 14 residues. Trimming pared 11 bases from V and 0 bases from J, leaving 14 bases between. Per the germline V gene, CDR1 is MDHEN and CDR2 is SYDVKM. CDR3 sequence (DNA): TGTGCCTCCAGGCACGGGAGCTCCTACAATGAGCAGTTCTTC. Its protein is CASRHGSSYNEQFF.

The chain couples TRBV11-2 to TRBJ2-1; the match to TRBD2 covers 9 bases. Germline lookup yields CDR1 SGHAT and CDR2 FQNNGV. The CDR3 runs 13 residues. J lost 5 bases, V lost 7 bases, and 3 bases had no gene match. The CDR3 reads CASTGTSHNEQFF. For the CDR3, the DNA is TGTGCCAGCACCGGGACTAGCCACAATGAGCAGTTCTTC.

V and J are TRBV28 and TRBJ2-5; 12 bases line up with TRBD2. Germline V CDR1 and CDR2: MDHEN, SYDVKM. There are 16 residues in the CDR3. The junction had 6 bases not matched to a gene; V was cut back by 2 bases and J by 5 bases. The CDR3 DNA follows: TGTGCCAGCAGTTTAGGTCTAGCGGGAGGGCGGGAGACCCAGTACTTC. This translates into CASSLGLAGGRETQYF.

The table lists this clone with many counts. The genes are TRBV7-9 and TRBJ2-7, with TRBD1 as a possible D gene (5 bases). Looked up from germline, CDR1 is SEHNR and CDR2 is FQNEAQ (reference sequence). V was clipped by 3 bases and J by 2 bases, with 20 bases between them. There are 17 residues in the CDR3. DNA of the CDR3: TGTGCCAGCAGCTTCCACCCCACCCCGACAGAAACCTACGAGCAGTACGTC. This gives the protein CASSFHPTPTETYEQYV.

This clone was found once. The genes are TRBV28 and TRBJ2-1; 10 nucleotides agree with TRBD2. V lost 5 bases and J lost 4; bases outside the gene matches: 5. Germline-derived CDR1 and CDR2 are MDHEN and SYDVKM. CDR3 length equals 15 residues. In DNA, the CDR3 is TGTGCCAGCAGTGTCGGGACTAGCGCATACAATGAGCAGTTCTTC. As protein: CASSVGTSAYNEQFF.

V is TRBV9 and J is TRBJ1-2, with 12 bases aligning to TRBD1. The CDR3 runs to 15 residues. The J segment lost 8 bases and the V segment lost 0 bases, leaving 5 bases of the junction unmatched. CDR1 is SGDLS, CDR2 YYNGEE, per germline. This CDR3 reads CASSVEGQGARGYTF. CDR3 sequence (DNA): TGTGCCAGCAGCGTAGAGGGACAGGGGGCGCGGGGCTACACCTTC. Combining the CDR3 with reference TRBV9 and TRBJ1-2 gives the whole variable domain DSGVTQTPKHLITATGQRVTLRCSPRSGDLSVYWYQQSLDQGLQFLIQYYNGEERAKGNILERFSAQQFPDLHSELNLSSLELGDSALYFCASSVEGQGARGYTFGSGTRLTVV.

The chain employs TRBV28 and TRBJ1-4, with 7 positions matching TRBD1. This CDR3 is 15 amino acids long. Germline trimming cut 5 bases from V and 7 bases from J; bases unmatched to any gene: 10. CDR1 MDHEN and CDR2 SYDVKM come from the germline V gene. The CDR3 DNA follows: TGTGCCAGCAGTGCGGCTCAGGGGGTGGGTGAAAAACTGTTTTTT. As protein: CASSAAQGVGEKLFF.

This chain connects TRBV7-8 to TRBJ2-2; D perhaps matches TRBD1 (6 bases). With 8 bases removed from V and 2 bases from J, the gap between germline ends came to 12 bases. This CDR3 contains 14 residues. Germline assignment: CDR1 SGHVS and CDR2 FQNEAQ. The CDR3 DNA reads TGTGCCAGCGGACTGACAGGAAACACCGGGGAGCTGTTTTTT. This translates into CASGLTGNTGELFF.

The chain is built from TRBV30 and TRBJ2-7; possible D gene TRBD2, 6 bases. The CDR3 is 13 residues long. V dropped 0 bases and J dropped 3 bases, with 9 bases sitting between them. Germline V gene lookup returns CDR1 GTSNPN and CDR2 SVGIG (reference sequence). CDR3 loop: CAWSVRGNYEQYV. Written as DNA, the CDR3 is TGTGCCTGGAGTGTACGGGGGAACTACGAGCAGTACGTC.

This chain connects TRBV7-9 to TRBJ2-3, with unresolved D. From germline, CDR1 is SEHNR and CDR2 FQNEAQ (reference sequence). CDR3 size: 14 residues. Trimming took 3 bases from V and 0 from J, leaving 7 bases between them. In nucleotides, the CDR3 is TGTGCCAGCAGCTTGCGTATCAGCACAGATACGCAGTATTTT. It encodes CASSLRISTDTQYF.

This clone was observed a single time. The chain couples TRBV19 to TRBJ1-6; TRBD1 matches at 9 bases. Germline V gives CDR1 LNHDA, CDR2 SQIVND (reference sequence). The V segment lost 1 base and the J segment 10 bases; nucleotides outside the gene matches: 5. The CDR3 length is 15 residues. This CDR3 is CASSIASGTGSPLHF. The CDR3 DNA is TGTGCCAGTAGTATAGCCTCCGGGACAGGGTCACCCCTCCACTTT.

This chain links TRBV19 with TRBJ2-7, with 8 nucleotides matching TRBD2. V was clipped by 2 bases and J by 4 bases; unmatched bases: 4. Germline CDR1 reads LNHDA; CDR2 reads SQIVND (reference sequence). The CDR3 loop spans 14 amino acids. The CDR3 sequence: CASSITSGLYEQYF. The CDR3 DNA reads TGTGCCAGTAGTATAACTAGCGGCTTGTACGAGCAGTACTTC.

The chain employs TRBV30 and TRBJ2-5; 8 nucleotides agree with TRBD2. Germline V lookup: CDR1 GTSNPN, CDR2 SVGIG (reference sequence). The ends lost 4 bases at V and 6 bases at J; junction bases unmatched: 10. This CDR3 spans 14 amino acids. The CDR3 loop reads CAWNLGTSVKTQYF. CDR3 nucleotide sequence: TGTGCCTGGAATCTCGGGACTAGTGTAAAGACCCAGTACTTC.

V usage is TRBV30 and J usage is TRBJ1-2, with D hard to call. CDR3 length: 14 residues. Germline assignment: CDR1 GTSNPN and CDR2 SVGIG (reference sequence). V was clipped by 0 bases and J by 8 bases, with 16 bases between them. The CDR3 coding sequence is TGTGCCTGGAGTGTACGATCTGGGCTGCGAGGCTACACCTTC. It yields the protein CAWSVRSGLRGYTF. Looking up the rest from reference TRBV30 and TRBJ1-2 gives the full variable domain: SQTIHQWPATLVQPVGSPLSLECTVEGTSNPNLYWYRQAAGRGLQLLFYSVGIGQISSEVPQNLSASRPQDRQFILSSKKLLLSDSGFYLCAWSVRSGLRGYTFGSGTRLTVV.